A selection of T cell receptor beta chains follows, all from one sample in a study of blood T cell repertoires in COVID-19. Data came from immunoSEQ multiplex PCR; TCRdb stores just in-frame clones and leaves some out. Found here are a few hundred thousand clones, approximately 86% of them singletons; the top ten hold roughly 9.8%. The sample comprised peripheral blood. These receptors were obtained from a man aged 40-50 years who had recovered from COVID-19. Each CDR3 is given with its conserved first and last residue. The order of the fields is clone size, J gene, D gene, V gene, CDR3 protein, CDR3 DNA. The D gene is left open where the match is weak. Clone size is not always given. Where it is, it says once, few, many or a class for expanded clones.

>.|TRBJ2-7|TRBD2|TRBV6-2/TRBV6-3
CASSYSKILAGYYEQYF
TGTGCCAGCAGTTACTCGAAAATCCTAGCGGGTTACTACGAGCAGTACTTC
>.|TRBJ2-3|.|TRBV29-1
CSVGATDTQYF
TGCAGCGTGGGAGCCACAGATACGCAGTATTTT
>.|TRBJ2-1|.|TRBV7-3
CASSPNRYSYNEQFF
TGTGCCAGCAGCCCGAACAGGTACTCCTACAATGAGCAGTTCTTC
>.|TRBJ2-1|TRBD1|TRBV15
CATSRDFRDSYYNEQFF
TGTGCCACCAGCAGAGACTTCCGGGACAGCTACTACAATGAGCAGTTCTTC
>.|TRBJ1-1|.|TRBV7-2
CASSLNLENTEAFF
TGTGCCAGCAGCTTAAATCTAGAGAACACTGAAGCTTTCTTT
>few|TRBJ2-7|.|TRBV13
CASSSSSYEQYF
TGTGCCAGCAGCTCTAGCTCCTACGAGCAGTACTTC
>.|TRBJ2-1|.|TRBV5-6
CASNPGLVRVSYNEQFF
TGTGCCAGCAACCCTGGGTTGGTCAGGGTCTCCTACAATGAGCAGTTCTTC
>.|TRBJ2-7|TRBD1|TRBV27
CASSSRDRGNEQYF
TGTGCCAGCAGTTCCCGGGACAGGGGGAACGAGCAGTACTTC
>few|TRBJ2-7|.|TRBV3-1/TRBV3-2
CASSQDRVAQRKYF
TGTGCCAGCAGCCAAGATCGAGTAGCCCAGCGGAAGTACTTC
>few|TRBJ2-1|TRBD1|TRBV6-1
CASSGPRQGAANEQFF
TGTGCCAGCAGTGGACCTCGACAGGGGGCGGCTAATGAGCAGTTCTTC
>.|TRBJ2-7|TRBD1|TRBV5-6
CASSTGTGSYEQYF
TGTGCCAGCAGCACCGGGACAGGGTCCTACGAGCAGTACTTC
>.|TRBJ2-3|.|TRBV2
CASSGEGTDTQYF
TGTGCCAGCAGTGGCGAAGGCACAGATACGCAGTATTTT
>few|TRBJ2-7|TRBD1|TRBV9
CASSGRTGSYEQYF
TGTGCCAGCAGCGGGCGGACAGGTTCCTACGAGCAGTACTTC
>.|TRBJ2-3|TRBD1|TRBV12-5
CASGLGARGMGSDTQYF
TGTGCTAGTGGTTTGGGGGCCAGGGGGATGGGATCGGATACGCAGTATTTT
>.|TRBJ2-5|.|TRBV5-4
CASSGYAARGVETQYF
TGTGCCAGCAGCGGATATGCAGCCCGAGGTGTGGAGACCCAGTACTTC
>.|TRBJ2-6|.|TRBV2
CASSEALVGDGANVLTF
TGTGCCAGCAGTGAAGCGCTTGTCGGGGATGGGGCCAACGTCCTGACTTTC
>.|TRBJ1-1|TRBD1|TRBV27
CASSVRQGIVLTEAFF
TGTGCCAGCAGTGTCAGACAGGGGATAGTTCTCACTGAAGCTTTCTTT
>once|TRBJ2-1|.|TRBV27
CASSYVGGTYNEQFF
TGTGCCAGCAGTTACGTGGGCGGGACCTACAATGAGCAGTTCTTC
>.|TRBJ1-5|.|TRBV30
CAWSSGDGGGSNQPQHF
TGTGCCTGGAGTTCTGGGGACGGGGGGGGTAGCAATCAGCCCCAGCATTTT
>.|TRBJ1-1|.|TRBV4-1
CASSQDSGRLGRNTEAFF
TGCGCCAGCAGCCAAGATAGCGGCAGATTGGGCAGGAACACTGAAGCTTTCTTT
>.|TRBJ2-2|TRBD2|TRBV10-2
CASSETSGGASNTGELFF
TGCGCCAGCAGTGAGACTAGCGGGGGGGCGTCGAACACCGGGGAGCTGTTTTTT
>many|TRBJ1-5|.|TRBV12-3/TRBV12-4
CASSLRGYQPQHF
TGTGCCAGCAGTTTAAGGGGGTATCAGCCCCAGCATTTT
>many|TRBJ2-7|TRBD1|TRBV19
CASRPRQGQGIYEQYF
TGTGCCAGTAGGCCTAGGCAGGGACAGGGCATCTACGAGCAGTACTTC
>.|TRBJ1-2|TRBD1|TRBV25-1
CASSGDRGGYTF
TGTGCCAGCAGTGGGGACAGGGGTGGCTACACCTTC